This T cell receptor beta chain was sequenced for a study of cytomegalovirus exposure and HLA in healthy donors. Overall study findings and caveats: Diagnosis of cytomegalovirus status made by the classifier reportedly showed high specificity and sensitivity. A later analysis found first-cohort TCR clusters tended to co-occur in the 90 to 150 validation repertoires. TCR beta chains numbering about 160 were designated cytomegalovirus-associated.

Worth noting for this clone: As yet, its antigen is unknown.

The V segment lost 4 bases and the J segment 0 bases; nucleotides outside the gene matches: 5. Per the germline V gene, CDR1 is SGHNT and CDR2 is YENEEA. This CDR3 comprises 15 residues. Assay used: immunoSEQ multiplex PCR; TCRdb lists only in-frame clones, some missing. The repertoire consists of about 160,000 clones, with about nine tenths occurring once and the leading ten covering over 9%. The chain uses TRBV11-3 and TRBJ2-7; 8 bases agree with TRBD1. The source material was PBMCs. This clonotype originated in a woman between 18 and 29 years old in good health and CMV-seropositive. CDR3 sequence reads: CASSWYRGSSYEQYF. DNA of the CDR3: TGTGCCAGCAGCTGGTACAGGGGGAGCTCCTACGAGCAGTACTTC.